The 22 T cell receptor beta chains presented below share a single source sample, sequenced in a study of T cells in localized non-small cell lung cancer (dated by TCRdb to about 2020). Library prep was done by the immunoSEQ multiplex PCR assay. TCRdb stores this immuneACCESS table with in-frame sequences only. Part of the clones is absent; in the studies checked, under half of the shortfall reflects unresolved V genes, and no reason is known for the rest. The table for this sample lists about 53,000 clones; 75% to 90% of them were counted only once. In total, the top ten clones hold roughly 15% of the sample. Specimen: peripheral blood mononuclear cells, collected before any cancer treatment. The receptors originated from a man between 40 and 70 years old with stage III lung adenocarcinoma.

The CDR3 DNA sequence: TGTGCCAGCTCACCGCCCGGGACTAGCGACTACAATGAGCAGTTCTTC. As protein: CASSPPGTSDYNEQFF. The gene calls are TRBV18 and TRBJ2-1; 10 nucleotides line up with TRBD2. Germline V gives CDR1 KGHSH, CDR2 LQKENI. V gave up 3 bases and J gave up 3 bases; unmatched junction bases: 5. The CDR3 has 16 amino acids.

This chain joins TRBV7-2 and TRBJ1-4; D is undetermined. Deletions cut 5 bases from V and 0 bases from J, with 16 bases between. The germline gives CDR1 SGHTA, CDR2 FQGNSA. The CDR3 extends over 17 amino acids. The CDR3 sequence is CASSQRPSGATNEKLFF. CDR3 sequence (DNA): TGTGCCAGCAGCCAGAGGCCGTCCGGTGCAACTAATGAAAAACTGTTTTTT.

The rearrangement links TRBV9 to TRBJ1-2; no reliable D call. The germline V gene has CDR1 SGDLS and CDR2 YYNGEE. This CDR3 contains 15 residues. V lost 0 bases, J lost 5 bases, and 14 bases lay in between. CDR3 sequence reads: CASSVGGYGEYGYTF. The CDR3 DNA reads TGTGCCAGCAGCGTAGGGGGTTATGGGGAGTATGGCTACACCTTC.

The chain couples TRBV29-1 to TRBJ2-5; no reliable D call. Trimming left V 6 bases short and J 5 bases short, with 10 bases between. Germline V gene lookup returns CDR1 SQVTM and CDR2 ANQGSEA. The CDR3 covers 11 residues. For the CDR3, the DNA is TGCAGCGTGGGGATCGGCGAGACCCAGTACTTC. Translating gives CSVGIGETQYF.

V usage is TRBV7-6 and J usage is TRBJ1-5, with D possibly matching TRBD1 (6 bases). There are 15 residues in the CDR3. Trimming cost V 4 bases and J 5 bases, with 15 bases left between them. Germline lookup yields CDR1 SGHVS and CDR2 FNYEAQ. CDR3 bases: TGTGCCAGCAGCTCAGGGACCCAGGGGCATCAGCCCCAGCATTTT. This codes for CASSSGTQGHQPQHF.

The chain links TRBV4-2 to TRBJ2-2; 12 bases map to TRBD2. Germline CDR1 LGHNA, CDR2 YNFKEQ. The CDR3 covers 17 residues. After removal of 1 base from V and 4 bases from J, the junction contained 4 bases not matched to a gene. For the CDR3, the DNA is TGTGCCAGCAGCCAAGGGCTAGCGGGAGGGGGCACCGGGGAGCTGTTTTTT. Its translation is CASSQGLAGGGTGELFF.

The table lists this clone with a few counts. The DNA of the CDR3 is TGTGCCAGCAGTGACTCGAGCGGCCTATACTTCCAGACCCAGTACTTC. This codes for CASSDSSGLYFQTQYF. This chain uses TRBV6-4 with TRBJ2-5, with D perhaps matching TRBD2 (5 bases). CDR1 and CDR2 from the germline V gene are MRHNA and SNTAGT. Trimming pared 0 bases from V and 6 bases from J, leaving 17 bases between. The CDR3 is made up of 16 amino acids.

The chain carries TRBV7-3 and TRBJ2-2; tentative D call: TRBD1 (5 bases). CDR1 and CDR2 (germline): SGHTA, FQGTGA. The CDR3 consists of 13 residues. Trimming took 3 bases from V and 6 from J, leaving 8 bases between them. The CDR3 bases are TGTGCCAGCAGCTTCGAAGGGGCCGGGGAGCTGTTTTTT. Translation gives CASSFEGAGELFF.

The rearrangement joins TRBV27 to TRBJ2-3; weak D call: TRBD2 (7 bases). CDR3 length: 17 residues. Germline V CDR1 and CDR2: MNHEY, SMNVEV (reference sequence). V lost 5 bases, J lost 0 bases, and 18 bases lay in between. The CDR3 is CASSPPRGALSTDTQYF. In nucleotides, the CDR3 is TGTGCCAGCAGTCCTCCCCGGGGGGCCCTAAGCACAGATACGCAGTATTTT.

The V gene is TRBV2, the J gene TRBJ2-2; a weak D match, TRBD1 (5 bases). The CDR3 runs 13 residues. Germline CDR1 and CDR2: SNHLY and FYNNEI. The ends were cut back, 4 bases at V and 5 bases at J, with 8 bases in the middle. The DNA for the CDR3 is TGTGCCAGCAGTGTATCAGGGACCGGGGAGCTGTTTTTT. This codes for CASSVSGTGELFF.

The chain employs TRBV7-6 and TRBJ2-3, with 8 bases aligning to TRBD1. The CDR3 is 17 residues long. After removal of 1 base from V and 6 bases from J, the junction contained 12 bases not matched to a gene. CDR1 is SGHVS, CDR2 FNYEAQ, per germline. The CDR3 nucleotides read TGTGCCAGCAGCTTAGAGACAGGGGCTAGTTTATCGGATACGCAGTATTTT. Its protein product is CASSLETGASLSDTQYF. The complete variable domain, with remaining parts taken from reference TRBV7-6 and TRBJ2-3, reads GAGVSQSPRYKVTKRGQDVALRCDPISGHVSLYWYRQALGQGPEFLTYFNYEAQQDKSGLPNDRFSAERPEGSISTLTIQRTEQRDSAMYRCASSLETGASLSDTQYFGPGTRLTVL.

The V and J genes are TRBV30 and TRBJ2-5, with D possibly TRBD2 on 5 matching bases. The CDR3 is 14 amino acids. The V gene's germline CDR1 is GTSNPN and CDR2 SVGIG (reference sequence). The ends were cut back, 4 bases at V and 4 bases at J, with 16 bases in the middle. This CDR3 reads CAWTMGVRGETQYF. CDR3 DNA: TGTGCCTGGACCATGGGTGTACGGGGAGAGACCCAGTACTTC.

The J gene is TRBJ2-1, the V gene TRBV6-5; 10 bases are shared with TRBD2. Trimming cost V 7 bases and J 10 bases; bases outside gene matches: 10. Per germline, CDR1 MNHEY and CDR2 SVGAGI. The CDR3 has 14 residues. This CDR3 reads CASTLSGGAREQFF. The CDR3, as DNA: TGTGCCAGCACCCTGAGCGGGGGGGCGAGAGAGCAGTTCTTC.

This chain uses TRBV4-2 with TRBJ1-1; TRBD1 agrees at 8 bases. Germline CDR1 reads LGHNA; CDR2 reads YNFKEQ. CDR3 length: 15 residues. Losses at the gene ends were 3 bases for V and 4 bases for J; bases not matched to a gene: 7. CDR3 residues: CASSHPTGGITEAFF. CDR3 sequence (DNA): TGTGCCAGCAGCCACCCCACAGGGGGAATCACTGAAGCTTTCTTT.

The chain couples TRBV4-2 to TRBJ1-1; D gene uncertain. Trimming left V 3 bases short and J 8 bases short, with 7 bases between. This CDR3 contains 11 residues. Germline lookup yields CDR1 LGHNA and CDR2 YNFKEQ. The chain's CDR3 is CASSHGVEAFF. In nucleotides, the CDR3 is TGTGCCAGCAGCCATGGAGTAGAAGCTTTCTTT.

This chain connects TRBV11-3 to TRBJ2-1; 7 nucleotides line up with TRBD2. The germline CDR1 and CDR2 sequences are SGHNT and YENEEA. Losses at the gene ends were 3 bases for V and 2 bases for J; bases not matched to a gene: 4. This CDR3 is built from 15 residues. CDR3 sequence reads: CASSLRGSAYNEQFF. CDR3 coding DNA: TGTGCCAGCAGCTTGCGGGGGAGCGCCTACAATGAGCAGTTCTTC.

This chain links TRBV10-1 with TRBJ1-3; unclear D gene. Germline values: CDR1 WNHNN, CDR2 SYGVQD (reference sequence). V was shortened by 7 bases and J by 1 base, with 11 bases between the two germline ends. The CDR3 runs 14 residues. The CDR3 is CASTPGNSGNTIYF. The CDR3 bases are TGCGCCAGCACCCCCGGGAATTCTGGAAACACCATATATTTT.

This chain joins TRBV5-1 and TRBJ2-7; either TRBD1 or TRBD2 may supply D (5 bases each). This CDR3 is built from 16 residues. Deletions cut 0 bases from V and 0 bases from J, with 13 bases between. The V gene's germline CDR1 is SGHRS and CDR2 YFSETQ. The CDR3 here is CASSLAPGQRSYEQYF. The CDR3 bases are TGCGCCAGCAGCTTGGCCCCGGGGCAGCGCTCCTACGAGCAGTACTTC.

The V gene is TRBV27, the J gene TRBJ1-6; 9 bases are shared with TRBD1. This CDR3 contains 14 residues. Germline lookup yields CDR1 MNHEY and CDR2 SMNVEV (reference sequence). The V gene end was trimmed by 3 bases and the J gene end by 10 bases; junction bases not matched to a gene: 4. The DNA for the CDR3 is TGTGCCAGCAGTTTGGACAGGGGTAGGTCACCCCTCCACTTT. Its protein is CASSLDRGRSPLHF.

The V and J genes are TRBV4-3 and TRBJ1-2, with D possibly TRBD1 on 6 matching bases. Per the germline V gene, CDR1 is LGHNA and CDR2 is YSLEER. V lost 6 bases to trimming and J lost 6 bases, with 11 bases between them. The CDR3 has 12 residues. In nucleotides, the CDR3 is TGCGCCAGCAGTTTGGGGGGGCATGGCTACACCTTC. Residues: CASSLGGHGYTF.

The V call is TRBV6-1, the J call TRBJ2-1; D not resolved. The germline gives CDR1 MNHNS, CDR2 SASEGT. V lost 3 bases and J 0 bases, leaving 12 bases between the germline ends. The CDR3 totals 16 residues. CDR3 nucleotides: TGTGCCAGCAGTGAGGGGTTTGTCCGCTCCTACAATGAGCAGTTCTTC. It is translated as CASSEGFVRSYNEQFF.

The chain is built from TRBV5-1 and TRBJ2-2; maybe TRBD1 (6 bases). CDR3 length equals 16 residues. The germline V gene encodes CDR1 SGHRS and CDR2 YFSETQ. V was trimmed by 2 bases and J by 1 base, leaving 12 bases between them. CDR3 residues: CASSFATTGNTGELFF. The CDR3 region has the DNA TGCGCCAGCAGCTTCGCGACGACAGGGAACACCGGGGAGCTGTTTTTT.